This TCR beta chain was retrieved from a study of neurological immune-mediated disorders. Turning to the study itself: About 90% of the 34 multiple sclerosis patients had relapsing-remitting disease; 3 had secondary progressive.

Germline CDR1 reads SEHNR; CDR2 reads FQNEAQ (reference sequence). Trimming cost V 3 bases and J 3 bases, with 15 bases left between them. This CDR3 comprises 16 residues. The authors produced cDNA by 5'RACE using 10-nucleotide random UMIs. TCRdb processed the 5' RACE reads anew with MiXCR; each CDR3 protein has one entry. There are 35,000 to 50,000 distinct CDR3 sequences in the sample; about 2.3% occur only once, and less than 2.5% lies in the top ten. This clonotype was recorded many times. The unsorted libraries were produced from 2 million PBMCs held at -80 C. The rearrangement uses TRBV7-9 and TRBJ1-5; possibly TRBD1 for D (6 bases). This sequence was found in a man over 45 with multiple sclerosis. The specimen sequenced was PBMCs. The CDR3 spells CASSFGLGGLNQPQHF. The CDR3 DNA reads TGTGCCAGCAGCTTTGGGTTGGGGGGCCTCAATCAGCCCCAGCATTTT.